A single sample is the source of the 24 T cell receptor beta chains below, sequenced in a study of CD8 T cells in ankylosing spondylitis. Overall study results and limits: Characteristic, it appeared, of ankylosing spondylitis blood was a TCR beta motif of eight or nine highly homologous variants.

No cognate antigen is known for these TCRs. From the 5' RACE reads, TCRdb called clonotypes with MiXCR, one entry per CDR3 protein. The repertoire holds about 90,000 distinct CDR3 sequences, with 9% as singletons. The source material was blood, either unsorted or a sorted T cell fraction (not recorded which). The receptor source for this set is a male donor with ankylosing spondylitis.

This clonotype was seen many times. This CDR3 is CASSPSMNTEAFF. For the CDR3, the DNA is TGTGCCAGCAGTCCTTCTATGAACACTGAAGCTTTCTTT. The chain couples TRBV27 to TRBJ1-1; D is undetermined. Looked up from germline, CDR1 is MNHEY and CDR2 is SMNVEV (reference sequence). CDR3 length: 13 amino acids. V was cut by 5 bases and J by 0 bases, with 7 bases left in between.

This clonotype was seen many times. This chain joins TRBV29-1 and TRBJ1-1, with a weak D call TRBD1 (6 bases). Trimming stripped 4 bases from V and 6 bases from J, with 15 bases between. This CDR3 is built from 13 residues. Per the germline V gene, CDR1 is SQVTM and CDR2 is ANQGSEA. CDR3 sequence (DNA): TGCAGCGTTGGCGGGACACGTCGCTCTGAAGCTTTCTTT. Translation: CSVGGTRRSEAFF.

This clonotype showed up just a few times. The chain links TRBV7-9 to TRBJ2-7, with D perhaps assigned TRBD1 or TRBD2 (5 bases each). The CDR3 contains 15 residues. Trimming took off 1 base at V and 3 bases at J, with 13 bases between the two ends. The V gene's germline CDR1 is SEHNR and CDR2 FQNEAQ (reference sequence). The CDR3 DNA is TGTGCCAGCAGCTTAGTTGGGACCGATGACTACGAGCAGTACTTC. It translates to CASSLVGTDDYEQYF.

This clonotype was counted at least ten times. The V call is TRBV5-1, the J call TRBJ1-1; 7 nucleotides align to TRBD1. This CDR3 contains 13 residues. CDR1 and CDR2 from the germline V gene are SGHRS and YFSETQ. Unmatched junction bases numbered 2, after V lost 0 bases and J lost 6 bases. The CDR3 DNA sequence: TGCGCCAGCAGCTTGGAAGGGGGCCCTGAAGCTTTCTTT. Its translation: CASSLEGGPEAFF.

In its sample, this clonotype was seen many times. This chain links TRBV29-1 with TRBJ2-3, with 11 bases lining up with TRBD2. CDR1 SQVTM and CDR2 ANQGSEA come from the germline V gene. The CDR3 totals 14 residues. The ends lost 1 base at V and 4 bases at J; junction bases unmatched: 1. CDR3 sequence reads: CSVEGLAGSDTQYF. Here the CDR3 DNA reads TGCAGCGTTGAAGGACTAGCGGGATCAGATACGCAGTATTTT.

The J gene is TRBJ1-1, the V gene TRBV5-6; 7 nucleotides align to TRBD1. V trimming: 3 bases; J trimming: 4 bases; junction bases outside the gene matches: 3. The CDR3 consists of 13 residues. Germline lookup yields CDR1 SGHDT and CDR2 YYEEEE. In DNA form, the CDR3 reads TGTGCCAGCAGCTCCACAGGGGTCACTGAAGCTTTCTTT. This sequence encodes CASSSTGVTEAFF.

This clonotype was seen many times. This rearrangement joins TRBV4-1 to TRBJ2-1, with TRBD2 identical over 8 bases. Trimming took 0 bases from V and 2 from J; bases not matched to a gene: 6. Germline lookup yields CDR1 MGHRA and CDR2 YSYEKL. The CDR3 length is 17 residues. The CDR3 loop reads CASSQDDETSAYNEQFF. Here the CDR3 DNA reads TGCGCCAGCAGCCAAGATGACGAGACTAGCGCCTACAATGAGCAGTTCTTC.

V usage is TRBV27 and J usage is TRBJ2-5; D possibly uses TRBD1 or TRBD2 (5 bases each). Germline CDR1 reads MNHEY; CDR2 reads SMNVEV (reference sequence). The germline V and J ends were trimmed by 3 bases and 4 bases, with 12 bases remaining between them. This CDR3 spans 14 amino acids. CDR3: CASSFGTRGETQYF. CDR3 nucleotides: TGTGCCAGCAGTTTTGGGACGAGGGGAGAGACCCAGTACTTC.

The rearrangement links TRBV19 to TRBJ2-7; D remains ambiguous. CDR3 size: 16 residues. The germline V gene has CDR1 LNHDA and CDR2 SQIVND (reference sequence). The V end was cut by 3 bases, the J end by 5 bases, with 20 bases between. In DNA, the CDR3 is TGTGCCAGTAGTATGGCCCTCGAGGCAGCTTCGAACGAGCAGTACTTC. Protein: CASSMALEAASNEQYF. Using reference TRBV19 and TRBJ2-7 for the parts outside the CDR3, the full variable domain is DGGITQSPKYLFRKEGQNVTLSCEQNLNHDAMYWYRQDPGQGLRLIYYSQIVNDFQKGDIAEGYSVSREKKESFPLTVTSAQKNPTAFYLCASSMALEAASNEQYFGPGTRLTVT.

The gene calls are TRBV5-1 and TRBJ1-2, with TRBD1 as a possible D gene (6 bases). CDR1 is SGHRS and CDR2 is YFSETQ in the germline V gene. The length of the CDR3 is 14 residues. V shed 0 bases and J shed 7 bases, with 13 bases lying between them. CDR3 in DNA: TGCGCCAGCAGCTTGGAACCGGGACAAGGTGGCTACACCTTC. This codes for CASSLEPGQGGYTF.

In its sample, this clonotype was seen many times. The CDR3 spells CASSHLLAGDEQFF. DNA for the CDR3: TGTGCCAGCAGCCATTTACTAGCGGGAGACGAGCAGTTCTTC. The chain joins TRBV3-1 to TRBJ2-1, with TRBD2 matching over 11 bases. In germline, CDR1 is LGHDT, CDR2 YNNKEL (reference sequence). With V trimmed by 3 bases and J by 10 bases, 5 bases remained unmatched. The CDR3 consists of 14 residues.

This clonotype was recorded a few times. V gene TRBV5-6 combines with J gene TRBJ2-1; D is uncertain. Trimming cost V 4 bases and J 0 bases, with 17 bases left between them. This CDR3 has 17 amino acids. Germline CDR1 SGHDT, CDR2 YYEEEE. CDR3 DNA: TGTGCCAGCAGCATGTTGACATCCCAGAGCTCCTACAATGAGCAGTTCTTC. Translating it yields CASSMLTSQSSYNEQFF.

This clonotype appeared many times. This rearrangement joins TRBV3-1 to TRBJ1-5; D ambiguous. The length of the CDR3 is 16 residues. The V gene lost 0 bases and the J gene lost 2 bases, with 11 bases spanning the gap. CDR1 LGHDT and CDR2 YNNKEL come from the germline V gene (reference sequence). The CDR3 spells CASSQDPSGGNQPQHF. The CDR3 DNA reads TGTGCCAGCAGCCAAGATCCATCGGGTGGCAATCAGCCCCAGCATTTT.

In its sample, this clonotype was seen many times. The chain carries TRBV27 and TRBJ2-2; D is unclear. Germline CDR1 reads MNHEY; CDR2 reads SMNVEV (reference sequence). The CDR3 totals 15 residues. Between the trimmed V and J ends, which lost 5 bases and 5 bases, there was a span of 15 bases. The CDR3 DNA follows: TGTGCCAGCAGTCCCTCCCCGACTGGGACCGGGGAGCTGTTTTTT. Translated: CASSPSPTGTGELFF.

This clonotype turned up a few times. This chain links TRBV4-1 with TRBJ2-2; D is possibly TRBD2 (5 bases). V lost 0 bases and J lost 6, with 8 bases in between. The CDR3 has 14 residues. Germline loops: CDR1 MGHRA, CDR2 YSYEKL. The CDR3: CASSQDLGAGELFF. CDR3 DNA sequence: TGCGCCAGCAGCCAAGACCTCGGGGCCGGGGAGCTGTTTTTT.

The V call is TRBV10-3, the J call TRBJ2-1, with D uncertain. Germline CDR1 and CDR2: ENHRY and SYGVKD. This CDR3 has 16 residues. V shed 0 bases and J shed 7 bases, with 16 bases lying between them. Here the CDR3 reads CAISESNPEILNEQFF. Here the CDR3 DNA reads TGTGCCATCAGTGAGTCGAATCCGGAGATCTTAAATGAGCAGTTCTTC.

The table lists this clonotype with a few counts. DNA of the CDR3: TGCACGGGCGGGGAGAACTATGGCTACACCTTC. It encodes CTGGENYGYTF. V and J are TRBV20-1 and TRBJ1-2; D is uncertain. The CDR3 consists of 11 residues. From germline, CDR1 is DFQATT and CDR2 SNEGSKA (reference sequence).

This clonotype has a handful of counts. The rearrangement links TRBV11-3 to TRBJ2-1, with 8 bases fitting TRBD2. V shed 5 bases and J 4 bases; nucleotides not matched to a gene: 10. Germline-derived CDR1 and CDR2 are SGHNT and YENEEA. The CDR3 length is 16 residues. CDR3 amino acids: CASSRLGQRGYNEQFF. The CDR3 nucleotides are TGTGCCAGCAGCCGCCTAGGACAGCGGGGGTACAATGAGCAGTTCTTC.

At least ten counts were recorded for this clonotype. The CDR3 is CASSPDGHNEQFF. The CDR3, as DNA: TGTGCCAGCAGTCCGGACGGTCACAATGAGCAGTTCTTC. The chain links TRBV7-9 to TRBJ2-1; D ambiguous. Germline V lookup: CDR1 SEHNR, CDR2 FQNEAQ (reference sequence). Trimming cost V 6 bases and J 5 bases, with 11 bases left between them. The CDR3 runs 13 residues.

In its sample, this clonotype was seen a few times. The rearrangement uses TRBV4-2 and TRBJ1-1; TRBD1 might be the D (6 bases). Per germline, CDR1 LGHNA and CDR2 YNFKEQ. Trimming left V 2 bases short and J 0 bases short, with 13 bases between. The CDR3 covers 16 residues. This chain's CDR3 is CASSQSRGAMNTEAFF. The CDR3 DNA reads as TGTGCCAGCAGCCAAAGCAGGGGCGCCATGAACACTGAAGCTTTCTTT.

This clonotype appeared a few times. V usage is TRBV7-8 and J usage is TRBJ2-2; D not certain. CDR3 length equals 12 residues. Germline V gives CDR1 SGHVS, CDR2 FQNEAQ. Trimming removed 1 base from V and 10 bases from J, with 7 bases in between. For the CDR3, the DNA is TGTGCCAGCAGCTTAGTAAACCCGGAGCTGTTTTTT. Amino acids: CASSLVNPELFF.

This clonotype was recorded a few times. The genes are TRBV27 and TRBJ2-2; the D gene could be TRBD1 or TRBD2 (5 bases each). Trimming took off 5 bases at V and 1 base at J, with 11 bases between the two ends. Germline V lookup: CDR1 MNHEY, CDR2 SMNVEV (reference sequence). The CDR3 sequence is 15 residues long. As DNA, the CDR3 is TGTGCCAGCAGTCCCCGGGACGGGAACACCGGGGAGCTGTTTTTT. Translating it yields CASSPRDGNTGELFF.

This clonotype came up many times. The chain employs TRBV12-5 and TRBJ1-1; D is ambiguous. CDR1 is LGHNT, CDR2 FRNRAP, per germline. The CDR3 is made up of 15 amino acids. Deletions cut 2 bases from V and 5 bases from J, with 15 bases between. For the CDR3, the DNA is TGTGCTAGTGGTTTGCCCTCGAGTTGGGTGACTGAAGCTTTCTTT. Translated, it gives CASGLPSSWVTEAFF.

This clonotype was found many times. The CDR3 region is CATSSLQGNEQYV. CDR3 DNA: TGTGCCACCAGCAGTTTACAGGGAAACGAGCAGTACGTC. The gene calls are TRBV15 and TRBJ2-7; tentative D call: TRBD1 (6 bases). From germline, CDR1 is LNHNV and CDR2 YYDKDF (reference sequence). The CDR3 consists of 13 residues. Trimming removed 3 bases at V and 5 bases at J, with 11 bases between.